Sequencing of this T cell receptor beta chain was carried out in a study of blood T cell repertoires in COVID-19. Clones were read by immunoSEQ multiplex PCR, and TCRdb kept only the in-frame ones, dropping some. Among about 190,000 clones, around 80% were seen once, and the ten largest hold roughly 6.7%. Trimming pared 3 bases from V and 3 bases from J, leaving 18 bases between. The CDR3 runs to 17 residues. Germline values: CDR1 ENHRY, CDR2 SYGVKD. This clonotype originated in a man aged 55-75 years with acute or convalescent COVID-19. Sequenced sample: peripheral blood. The chain carries TRBV10-3 and TRBJ1-5; no clear D. The CDR3 is CAISDILVGANNQPQHF. In DNA, the CDR3 is TGTGCCATCAGTGATATTCTCGTGGGAGCAAACAATCAGCCCCAGCATTTT.